This entry lists 19 T cell receptor beta chains sequenced from one sample in a study of beta chain features in type 1 diabetes. Expressed TCRB transcripts were sequenced because the isolated RNA had all been reverse transcribed beforehand. Clones were read by immunoSEQ multiplex PCR, and TCRdb kept only the in-frame ones, dropping some. The sample consists of 430,000 or so clones, about an eighth of them appearing once. The sequenced material came from naive CD4+ T cells from blood. Source of these receptors: a woman younger than 35 in good health.

The chain carries TRBV2 and TRBJ2-1; 7 nucleotides agree with TRBD2. J gave up 6 bases and V 8 bases, and 7 bases lay outside the gene matches. Germline-derived CDR1 and CDR2 are SNHLY and FYNNEI. The CDR3 runs to 13 residues. CDR3 nucleotide sequence: TGTGCCAGCTCAAGACTAGCTGCCAATGAGCAGTTCTTC. Translating it yields CASSRLAANEQFF.

V is TRBV21-1 and J is TRBJ1-1. TRBV21-1 is described as a pseudogene. This CDR3 region has 10 residues. In nucleotides, the CDR3 is TGTGCCAGCACCAGTGGGTACGCTTTCTTT. This encodes CASTSGYAFF.

This clone was counted only a few times. The rearrangement links TRBV9 to TRBJ2-6, with D possibly being TRBD1 (6 bases). The CDR3 contains 15 residues. Germline values: CDR1 SGDLS, CDR2 YYNGEE. V was pared by 4 bases and J by 4 bases, with 12 bases between. CDR3 protein: CASSQQGTGANVLTF. In nucleotides, the CDR3 is TGTGCCAGCAGCCAACAGGGAACCGGGGCCAACGTCCTGACTTTC.

The chain joins TRBV2 to TRBJ2-3; TRBD2 aligns across 12 bases. The CDR3 length is 14 residues. V lost 4 bases to trimming and J lost 5 bases; unmatched junction nucleotides: 1. Germline V lookup: CDR1 SNHLY, CDR2 FYNNEI. In DNA, the CDR3 is TGTGCCAGCAGTGGGACTAGCGGGGAAGATACGCAGTATTTT. It yields the protein CASSGTSGEDTQYF.

This clone has only a few counts. The chain couples TRBV4-3 to TRBJ2-7; TRBD1 might be the D (6 bases). Germline V lookup: CDR1 LGHNA, CDR2 YSLEER. Trimming left V 5 bases short and J 2 bases short, with 16 bases between. CDR3 length equals 15 residues. CDR3 sequence reads: CASSVQLAGAYEQYF. The CDR3 region has the DNA TGCGCCAGCAGCGTACAACTTGCAGGGGCCTACGAGCAGTACTTC.

This clone turned up a few times. The chain combines TRBV14 with TRBJ1-5; D remains unclear. This CDR3 has 11 residues. V shed 3 bases and J shed 6 bases, with 3 bases lying between them. Germline values: CDR1 SGHDN, CDR2 FVKESK. The CDR3 DNA sequence: TGTGCCAGCAGCCAGGGTCAGCCCCAGCATTTT. Its translation is CASSQGQPQHF.

This clone was counted a few times. The rearrangement uses TRBV6-5 and TRBJ1-2; D is unresolved. The germline V gene has CDR1 MNHEY and CDR2 SVGAGI. Trimming stripped 0 bases from V and 8 bases from J, with 7 bases between. CDR3 length: 12 amino acids. CDR3 DNA: TGTGCCAGCAGTTACTCGACGGGCGGCTACACCTTC. This encodes CASSYSTGGYTF.

This rearrangement joins TRBV5-1 to TRBJ1-2; D is unresolved. V shed 2 bases and J shed 0 bases, with 8 bases lying between them. The CDR3 runs 14 residues. CDR1 is SGHRS, CDR2 YFSETQ, per germline. As DNA, the CDR3 is TGCGCCAGCAGCTTCCCCGAATCTAACTATGGCTACACCTTC. It yields the protein CASSFPESNYGYTF.

This clone was seen only a few times. The chain employs TRBV9 and TRBJ2-1; D may correspond to TRBD1 or TRBD2 (5 bases each). Germline V gene sequence: CDR1 SGDLS, CDR2 YYNGEE. The CDR3 is made up of 14 amino acids. Trimming removed 1 base at V and 5 bases at J, with 10 bases between. The CDR3 loop is CASSVRGRNNEQFF. DNA for the CDR3: TGTGCCAGCAGCGTAAGGGGACGGAACAATGAGCAGTTCTTC.

As to this clone: At the DNA level, this CDR3 is encoded by other sequences in the same sample as well. The V gene is TRBV12-5, the J gene TRBJ2-7; maybe TRBD1 (6 bases). V lost 6 bases to trimming and J lost 3 bases, with 12 bases between them. The CDR3 is 13 amino acids. Germline CDR1 reads LGHNT; CDR2 reads FRNRAP. Here the CDR3 DNA reads TGTGCTAGTGGGCTGGACAGACTCTACGAGCAGTACTTC. It encodes CASGLDRLYEQYF.

In its sample, this clone was seen a few times. The V call is TRBV14, the J call TRBJ2-1; D may be TRBD1 or TRBD2 (5 bases each). This CDR3 is built from 16 residues. Trimming pared 1 base from V and 4 bases from J, leaving 14 bases between. Germline V gene lookup returns CDR1 SGHDN and CDR2 FVKESK. The CDR3 DNA is TGTGCCAGCAGCCAAGGCTTGGGGGTCCAGTACAATGAGCAGTTCTTC. Translation: CASSQGLGVQYNEQFF.

This clone has a handful of counts. The chain employs TRBV29-1 and TRBJ1-2; TRBD1 aligns across 9 bases. Germline V gene lookup returns CDR1 SQVTM and CDR2 ANQGSEA. The ends lost 7 bases at V and 4 bases at J; junction bases unmatched: 4. This CDR3 has 12 residues. The DNA of the CDR3 is TGCAGCGGTGACAGGGGGGGCTATGGCTACACCTTC. This translates into CSGDRGGYGYTF. The full variable domain, its missing parts supplied by reference TRBV29-1 and TRBJ1-2, is SAVISQKPSRDICQRGTSLTIQCQVDSQVTMMFWYRQQPGQSLTLIATANQGSEATYESGFVIDKFPISRPNLTFSTLTVSNMSPEDSSIYLCSGDRGGYGYTFGSGTRLTVV.

On this clone itself: Other nucleotide sequences in the sample specify the same CDR3. The rearrangement uses TRBV5-1 and TRBJ1-5; no clear D gene. The CDR3 consists of 14 residues. The ends were cut back, 0 bases at V and 4 bases at J, with 8 bases in the middle. CDR1 is SGHRS and CDR2 is YFSETQ in the germline V gene. Here the CDR3 reads CASSLEGSNQPQHF. As DNA, the CDR3 is TGCGCCAGCAGCTTGGAAGGATCGAATCAGCCCCAGCATTTT. Combining the CDR3 with reference TRBV5-1 and TRBJ1-5 gives the whole variable domain KAGVTQTPRYLIKTRGQQVTLSCSPISGHRSVSWYQQTPGQGLQFLFEYFSETQRNKGNFPGRFSGRQFSNSRSEMNVSTLELGDSALYLCASSLEGSNQPQHFGDGTRLSIL.

The chain combines TRBV7-9 with TRBJ2-7, with TRBD2 matching 9 bases. Germline CDR1 SEHNR, CDR2 FQNEAQ (reference sequence). The CDR3 runs 16 residues. V gave up 5 bases and J gave up 2 bases; unmatched junction bases: 10. The CDR3 sequence: CASSPRVAGDPYEQYF. Written as DNA, the CDR3 is TGTGCCAGCAGCCCTAGAGTAGCGGGAGACCCCTACGAGCAGTACTTC.

This clone occurred a few times. This rearrangement joins TRBV25-1 to TRBJ2-1, with D possibly TRBD2 on 6 matching bases. The germline V gene has CDR1 MGHDK and CDR2 SYGVNS. V lost 4 bases, J lost 14 bases, and 18 bases lay in between. The CDR3 sequence is 13 residues long. This chain's CDR3 is CASSVPGGAHEFF. The CDR3 coding sequence is TGTGCCAGCAGTGTCCCCGGGGGAGCTCACGAGTTCTTC.

This clone showed up just a few times. The genes are TRBV25-1 and TRBJ1-1; 7 bases fit TRBD1. Trimming at V came to 4 bases and at J to 4 bases, leaving 9 bases not matched to a gene. CDR1 and CDR2 from the germline V gene are MGHDK and SYGVNS. CDR3 size: 15 residues. The CDR3 region has the DNA TGTGCCAGCAGTGGTACGACAGGGCGGGCCACTGAAGCTTTCTTT. It encodes CASSGTTGRATEAFF.

V gene TRBV6-1 combines with J gene TRBJ1-6, with D perhaps matching TRBD1 (5 bases). V lost 8 bases and J 7 bases, leaving 15 bases between the germline ends. Looked up from germline, CDR1 is MNHNS and CDR2 is SASEGT. The CDR3 contains 14 residues. Here the CDR3 DNA reads TGTGCCAGCCGACGAACGACAGTAAATTCACCCCTCCACTTT. Translated: CASRRTTVNSPLHF.

This clone was counted between two and nine times. This sequence joins TRBV5-4 and TRBJ2-7, with 8 nucleotides matching TRBD2. The germline CDR1 and CDR2 sequences are SGHNT and YYREEE (reference sequence). The CDR3 contains 14 residues. The ends lost 3 bases at V and 3 bases at J; junction bases unmatched: 5. In nucleotides, the CDR3 is TGTGCCAGCAGCTCGGGACTAGTGGGCTACGAGCAGTACTTC. Translation gives CASSSGLVGYEQYF.

About this clone: The sample holds other DNA sequences that translate to the same CDR3. This chain joins TRBV7-3 and TRBJ2-1; D not certain. Deletions cut 2 bases from V and 2 bases from J, with 4 bases between. CDR1 and CDR2 from the germline V gene are SGHTA and FQGTGA. This CDR3 has 13 amino acids. The CDR3 is CASSLGTYNEQFF. The CDR3 bases are TGTGCCAGCAGCTTAGGGACCTACAATGAGCAGTTCTTC.